A selection of T cell receptor beta chains follows, all from one sample in a study of identical twins. Each CDR3 protein gets one entry after TCRdb re-called the 5' RACE reads with MiXCR. The sample comprises 1.5 million to 2 million distinct CDR3 sequences, about 32% of which are singletons, and less than 0.35% rests with the top ten. The sequenced sample consisted of cord blood. These receptors were obtained from a newborn girl in good health. Both conserved end residues are part of each CDR3. Fields, in order: CDR3 DNA, CDR3 protein, J gene, clone size, D gene, V gene. D genes are given only for firm matches. Size is omitted from some rows. Given values are once, few, many or a class for expanded clones.

CDR3 DNA: TGTGCCAGCAGCTCGGGTCCAGCAGGGGCAGCCTATGGCTACACCTTC
CDR3 protein: CASSSGPAGAAYGYTF
J gene: TRBJ1-2
clone size: .
D gene: .
V gene: TRBV7-2

CDR3 DNA: TGTGCCAGCAGTTTTCCGCGACGTACCTACACCGGGGAGCTGTTTTTT
CDR3 protein: CASSFPRRTYTGELFF
J gene: TRBJ2-2
clone size: .
D gene: .
V gene: TRBV28

CDR3 DNA: TGTGCCAGCAGTTCGACAGGGTGGACCTACGAGCAGTACTTC
CDR3 protein: CASSSTGWTYEQYF
J gene: TRBJ2-7
clone size: few
D gene: TRBD1
V gene: TRBV6-2/TRBV6-3

CDR3 DNA: TGCAATGCTAGAACTAGCGGGGGCCCCTCCTACAATGAGCAGTTCTTC
CDR3 protein: CNARTSGGPSYNEQFF
J gene: TRBJ2-1
clone size: .
D gene: TRBD2
V gene: TRBV20-1

CDR3 DNA: TGTGCCAGCATGATAGGGCTAGCGAGGGATACGCAGTATTTT
CDR3 protein: CASMIGLARDTQYF
J gene: TRBJ2-3
clone size: few
D gene: .
V gene: TRBV28

CDR3 DNA: TGTGCCAGCAGCCAAGAATGGCATTTCTCCTACGAGCAGTACTTC
CDR3 protein: CASSQEWHFSYEQYF
J gene: TRBJ2-7
clone size: .
D gene: .
V gene: TRBV3-1

CDR3 DNA: TGTGCCAGCAGTGAATACGGACTAGCGGGAAGCGATGAGCAGTTCTTC
CDR3 protein: CASSEYGLAGSDEQFF
J gene: TRBJ2-1
clone size: few
D gene: TRBD2
V gene: TRBV6-1

CDR3 DNA: TGTGCCAGCAGTTTGGGCCAGTACGCCGAGCAGTACTTC
CDR3 protein: CASSLGQYAEQYF
J gene: TRBJ2-7
clone size: few
D gene: .
V gene: TRBV27

CDR3 DNA: TGTGCCAGCAGCTTTCTTGTAGCGGGCAATGAGCAGTTCTTC
CDR3 protein: CASSFLVAGNEQFF
J gene: TRBJ2-1
clone size: few
D gene: TRBD2
V gene: TRBV7-9

CDR3 DNA: TGTGCCAGCAGTTACTCGGTAGCGGGGGGGGAGCAGTACTTC
CDR3 protein: CASSYSVAGGEQYF
J gene: TRBJ2-7
clone size: few
D gene: TRBD2
V gene: TRBV6-6

CDR3 DNA: TGTGCCAGCAGCTTTAGAATGGGGCAGTACTTC
CDR3 protein: CASSFRMGQYF
J gene: TRBJ2-7
clone size: once
D gene: .
V gene: TRBV7-9

CDR3 DNA: TGTGCCAGCAGCCAAGGGTACAGGGATCTCGGCTACACCTTC
CDR3 protein: CASSQGYRDLGYTF
J gene: TRBJ1-2
clone size: few
D gene: .
V gene: TRBV4-2

CDR3 DNA: TGCGCCAGCATCTCCCGGGACAGGGCCTACGAGCAGTACTTC
CDR3 protein: CASISRDRAYEQYF
J gene: TRBJ2-7
clone size: .
D gene: TRBD1
V gene: TRBV10-2

CDR3 DNA: TGCGCCAGCAGCTTGGAAACCGGGGGGCGCACCGGGGAGCTGTTTTTT
CDR3 protein: CASSLETGGRTGELFF
J gene: TRBJ2-2
clone size: once
D gene: .
V gene: TRBV5-1

CDR3 DNA: TGTGCCAGCAGCTTAGCTGACAGGCTTTTCTATGGCTACACCTTC
CDR3 protein: CASSLADRLFYGYTF
J gene: TRBJ1-2
clone size: .
D gene: .
V gene: TRBV7-8

CDR3 DNA: TGTGCCAGCAGCTCCTATGGACGGTTAAATGAGCAGTTCTTC
CDR3 protein: CASSSYGRLNEQFF
J gene: TRBJ2-1
clone size: .
D gene: .
V gene: TRBV21-1

CDR3 DNA: TGTGCCAGCAGTGAGGACAGGGGGCGAGAGACCCAGTACTTC
CDR3 protein: CASSEDRGRETQYF
J gene: TRBJ2-5
clone size: .
D gene: TRBD1
V gene: TRBV7-2

CDR3 DNA: TGCAGTGCTAGTGTGGTAAACAAGCAGTACTTC
CDR3 protein: CSASVVNKQYF
J gene: TRBJ2-5
clone size: .
D gene: .
V gene: TRBV20-1

CDR3 DNA: TGTGCCAGCAGCCAAGATCTAAGGGACACTGAAGCTTTCTTT
CDR3 protein: CASSQDLRDTEAFF
J gene: TRBJ1-1
clone size: few
D gene: .
V gene: TRBV4-2

CDR3 DNA: TGTGCCATCAGACAGGGCACAGATACGCAGTATTTT
CDR3 protein: CAIRQGTDTQYF
J gene: TRBJ2-3
clone size: many
D gene: .
V gene: TRBV10-3

CDR3 DNA: TGTGCCAGCAGCCAACTTACAGGGGGCTCGGAGACCCAGTACTTC
CDR3 protein: CASSQLTGGSETQYF
J gene: TRBJ2-5
clone size: .
D gene: TRBD1
V gene: TRBV3-1

CDR3 DNA: TGCAGCGGAAGCGGGGGGAGCACAGATACGCGGTATTTT
CDR3 protein: CSGSGGSTDTRYF
J gene: TRBJ2-3
clone size: .
D gene: TRBD2
V gene: TRBV29-1

CDR3 DNA: TGCAGTGCTCCTAGAACAGGGTGGGCGTCTGAAGCTTTCTTT
CDR3 protein: CSAPRTGWASEAFF
J gene: TRBJ1-1
clone size: few
D gene: .
V gene: TRBV20-1

CDR3 DNA: TGTGCCAGCAGTTTCGGTGGAGGGCTGACAGGAGTGGAATCACCCCTCCACTTT
CDR3 protein: CASSFGGGLTGVESPLHF
J gene: TRBJ1-6
clone size: few
D gene: .
V gene: TRBV28

CDR3 DNA: TGCGCCAGCAGCCAAGATGAGGCAGGGCAACCTCAGTACTTC
CDR3 protein: CASSQDEAGQPQYF
J gene: TRBJ2-4
clone size: .
D gene: .
V gene: TRBV4-1

CDR3 DNA: TGTGCTAGTGGCCTTGGGGCCGATACGCAGTATTTT
CDR3 protein: CASGLGADTQYF
J gene: TRBJ2-3
clone size: many
D gene: .
V gene: TRBV12-5

CDR3 DNA: TGTGCCAGCAGTGAAGCCAGACAGGTTTATAATTCACCCCTCCACTTT
CDR3 protein: CASSEARQVYNSPLHF
J gene: TRBJ1-6
clone size: .
D gene: .
V gene: TRBV6-1

CDR3 DNA: TGTGCCAGCAGCTCCCCATCGGCGGGGGGGCGGAAGTTTTGGGCAGATACGCAGTATTTT
CDR3 protein: CASSSPSAGGRKFWADTQYF
J gene: TRBJ2-3
clone size: few
D gene: TRBD2
V gene: TRBV13

CDR3 DNA: TGTGCCAGCAAGGGGGTAGCGGGGATCACCGGGGAGCTGTTTTTT
CDR3 protein: CASKGVAGITGELFF
J gene: TRBJ2-2
clone size: .
D gene: TRBD2
V gene: TRBV6-1

CDR3 DNA: TGTGCCAGCAGCTTTTCAGGGGTGTATGGCTACACCTTC
CDR3 protein: CASSFSGVYGYTF
J gene: TRBJ1-2
clone size: many
D gene: .
V gene: TRBV28

CDR3 DNA: TGTGCCAGCAGAGCGGGACTAGCGCTCCAAGAGACCCAGTACTTC
CDR3 protein: CASRAGLALQETQYF
J gene: TRBJ2-5
clone size: .
D gene: TRBD2
V gene: TRBV6-1

CDR3 DNA: TGTGCCAGCAGTTTCGGGGCAGGACAGACTTACGAGCAGTACTTC
CDR3 protein: CASSFGAGQTYEQYF
J gene: TRBJ2-7
clone size: .
D gene: .
V gene: TRBV28

CDR3 DNA: TGTGCCAGCAGTGAATTACTGCGGGGGGGCGGTACAGATACGCAGTATTTT
CDR3 protein: CASSELLRGGGTDTQYF
J gene: TRBJ2-3
clone size: few
D gene: TRBD2
V gene: TRBV25-1

CDR3 DNA: TGCAGCGTTGAGGCACACGACACCTACAATGAGCAGTTCTTC
CDR3 protein: CSVEAHDTYNEQFF
J gene: TRBJ2-1
clone size: .
D gene: .
V gene: TRBV29-1

CDR3 DNA: TGTGCCAGCAGCTTGAGCGGGGGGCCTTCCACTACCTACGAGCAGTACTTC
CDR3 protein: CASSLSGGPSTTYEQYF
J gene: TRBJ2-7
clone size: few
D gene: TRBD2
V gene: TRBV14

CDR3 DNA: TGTGCCAGCAGCCGATCTCGGGGCCCCTCCGGCCCGACTAACTATGGCTACACCTTC
CDR3 protein: CASSRSRGPSGPTNYGYTF
J gene: TRBJ1-2
clone size: few
D gene: .
V gene: TRBV5-6

CDR3 DNA: TGCGCCAGCAGCTGGGACGGGACTAGCGGTACCTACGAGCAGTTCTTC
CDR3 protein: CASSWDGTSGTYEQFF
J gene: TRBJ2-1
clone size: .
D gene: TRBD2
V gene: TRBV5-1

CDR3 DNA: TGTGCCAGCCGGGGGGCAGGGGGCCAGCCCCAGCATTTT
CDR3 protein: CASRGAGGQPQHF
J gene: TRBJ1-5
clone size: few
D gene: TRBD1
V gene: TRBV28

CDR3 DNA: TGTGCCAGCAGGGATTACAGGAACACCGGGGAGCTGTTTTTT
CDR3 protein: CASRDYRNTGELFF
J gene: TRBJ2-2
clone size: .
D gene: .
V gene: TRBV28